This T cell receptor beta chain was sequenced in a study of cytomegalovirus exposure and HLA in healthy donors (dated by TCRdb to the late 2010s). At the level of the whole study: An earlier analysis of a few hundred of the donors reported approximately 260 Gb of sequence data and 117 million unique TCR beta sequences obtained from around 180 million T cells. Approximately 300 gigabases of sequencing data and around 80 million unique TCR sequences made up an early release that covered approximately 650 HLA-typed donors. The genetic ancestry cluster associated with self-reported Caucasian donors included about 81% of the roughly 400 genotyped donors. The study aimed to test whether signatures of past pathogen exposure could be identified by cataloging public T cell receptors. The study used immunosequencing to profile the T cell repertoires of several hundred subjects and linked those repertoires to cytomegalovirus serostatus. In addition to the first cohort of around 670 subjects, a separate validation cohort of 120 different subjects was used. High-throughput TCR immunosequencing, statistical association of individual TCRs with disease status, and machine learning were combined to predict cytomegalovirus infection status. A later analysis re-examined previously published TCR beta repertoires from about 670 donors and added high-resolution HLA genotyping to investigate patterns of TCR occurrence. The later analysis used no new phenotypic data to find candidate immune exposures, relying instead on TCR beta sequences and their occurrence across donors. An earlier analysis of some 500 of the donors applied high-throughput TCR beta sequencing to assess whether each TCR beta V gene segment acted as functional or pseudogenic. Donor age, sex, ethnicity and CMV serostatus were collected together with the repertoire data. A later genetic analysis used genome-wide SNP genotypes for about 60% of the roughly 670 donors, treating that subset as a discovery cohort. All discovery cohort repertoires had been generated on a single sequencing platform. HLA typing included class I and class II loci at four-digit resolution. Typing coverage differed by locus: A, B, C, DRB1 and DQB1 were typed in about 629-630 donors, DQA1 in about 510, DPA1 in some 610, and DPB1 in just under 480. Roughly 5 DR-DQ haplotypes were handled as single units for association and clustering, since linkage in the cohort was strong. Among over 350 genotyped donors of the cohort, an average of about 240,000 unique TCR beta nucleotide sequences were sequenced per donor, roughly 20% of them non-productive. Study-wide findings and limitations: In a later analysis, most CMV-associated TCR beta chains were found to appear HLA-restricted, with HLA associations seemingly driven largely by CMV exposure. Correlated functional status among segregating V segments might be attributable to linkage disequilibrium, but an unknown experimental factor could not be ruled out. V-gene and J-gene trimming of TCR beta chains was associated with a missense DCLRE1C variant in a later genetic analysis, and the association was replicated in an independent cohort. A cluster of highly shared sequence variants was judged likely to represent a technical artifact of the sequencing pipeline. The classifier was reported to diagnose cytomegalovirus status with high specificity and sensitivity in both the original and validation cohorts. Roughly uniform sequencing depth across donors was assumed in presence/absence analyses, although this assumption may not hold. Assigning TCR associations to individual alleles was difficult when HLA alleles, especially DR and DQ, strongly co-occurred. In a later analysis, 16,951 TCR beta sequences were associated with specific HLA alleles at a false discovery rate of 0.05. A later analysis found that TCR association rates varied across HLA loci, with DRB1 alleles showing the most associated TCRs and HLA-C alleles the fewest. Because HLA typing was unavailable for some donors at each locus, only the typed subset was used in association tests. Approximately 16 rarely observed V segments, including chromosome 9 orphons, were excluded from the earlier analysis of some 590 of the donors because counts were too low. In this cohort, only TCR beta chains were sequenced, and detectable features were limited by the absence of alpha or paired-chain data. Broadly in line with IMGT annotations, most TCR beta V segments showed up in productive rearrangements about 87% or about 30% of the time in an earlier analysis of several hundred of the donors. Most TCR sequences were seen in very few donors, while some public TCRs were found in many individuals. In a later analysis, HLA-associated TCR beta chains showed more clonal expansion and lower generation probabilities than non-associated chains that were equally common. In vitro tests confirmed that a few of the cytomegalovirus-associated TCR beta chains recognize cytomegalovirus antigens. The study gave a list of 150 to 200 TCR beta chains associated with cytomegalovirus. In a later genetic analysis, fewer N-insertions in productive TCRs were reported among donors in an Asian-associated ancestry cluster than the 666-donor mean. A further reported finding was that TCR beta sequences accurately predicted the HLA-A and HLA-B alleles for most subjects in the first cohort. Some IMGT-functional V segments, including TRBV6-2 and TRBV6-3, could not be distinguished by the 87-base-pair reads and were therefore excluded. In a later analysis, several top co-occurrence clusters were reported to appear linked to parvovirus B19, influenza, CMV and Epstein-Barr virus. CMV serostatus was the only immune exposure information available for the cohort. The authors suggested that the approach could potentially be generalized to other disease states and immunological phenotypes.

This clone came up once. Its binding antigen is unknown. No much larger clonotype is one base removed from it; base qualities were not supplied. The library was built by means of the immunoSEQ multiplex PCR assay. A mixture of 60 forward primers for TCR Vbeta segments and 13 reverse primers for TCR Jbeta segments was used in the multiplex PCR. The CDR3 region of rearranged TCR beta genes was amplified from genomic DNA by a multiplex PCR assay. The amplified TCR beta libraries were sequenced on the Illumina HiSeq System as 87-base-pair reads. The authors processed their data as follows. In a later analysis, around 80 million unique TCR beta chains were counted across the approximately 640 repertoires, and approximately 11 million of these chains were shared by at least two donors. To remove PCR and sequencing errors, raw reads were error-corrected and collapsed into unique sequences using a nearest-neighbor algorithm that merged closely related sequences. CDR3 sequences were aligned to IMGT reference sequences to assign V, D and J gene segments. Each retained sequence needed at least a six-nucleotide match to both a V gene segment and a J gene segment. Rearrangements were called productive when the CDR3 lacked stop codons and stayed in frame with V and J; all others were non-productive. Following IMGT convention, CDR3 was defined as the stretch from the second conserved V-encoded cysteine up to the conserved J-encoded phenylalanine. In an earlier analysis of 500 to 650 of the donors, sequences lacking an unambiguous match to a single V gene segment were excluded. An earlier analysis of fewer than 750 of the donors classified V segments as functional when productive rearrangements were above 56.7% and as segregating when the standard deviation between donors was above 5%. A statistical classification framework was developed to diagnose cytomegalovirus status using the catalog of TCR beta chain sequences. In a later analysis, V and J genes were assigned by comparing TCR nucleotide sequences against IMGT/GENE-DB human TR gene sequences. In a later analysis, CDR3 sequences and most-parsimonious VDJ recombination scenarios were assigned using the TCRdist pipeline. In a later analysis, each TCR beta chain was defined by its CDR3 amino acid sequence together with its V-gene family, and reads without a unique V-gene family were excluded. In a later analysis, a few hundred highly shared, low-generation-probability nucleotide sequences were removed to address suspected cross-contamination and a sequencing artifact. A later analysis calculated a clonal expansion index for each public chain from normalized within-repertoire ranks of inferred template counts. In a later analysis, generation probabilities were computed with a VDJ recombination model fitted to out-of-frame rearrangements, and the resulting probabilities were checked against IGoR. Hypergeometric tests were used in a later analysis to score TCR-TCR, TCR-HLA and TCR-CMV co-occurrence, with a repertoire-size bias correction applied to the TCR pairs. In a later analysis, false discovery rates were estimated by permuting HLA or CMV assignments 20 times. In a later analysis, co-occurring TCRs were grouped using DBSCAN, with TCRdist sequence similarity added in when clustering inside HLA-allele-positive subsets. For co-occurrence clustering, repertoires with fewer than 30,000 or more than 120,000 public chains were excluded, along with 4 to 6 repertoires with anomalous nucleotide sharing. TCRdb's version of the immuneACCESS table is confined to in-frame rearrangements and falls short of the full clone set. An unresolved V gene accounts for under half of the shortfall where checked; the remainder is of unknown origin. V, J and clone size are taken as reported in that table, and D and trimming were inferred from the DNA itself. The sample records some 67,000 clones, about 80% of which are singletons. Roughly 7.7% of the sample comes from the top ten.

The cohort was made up of 500 to 850 healthy bone marrow donors. At the time of sampling, all cohort members were nominally healthy, though unrecorded immune exposures were likely present. The donor tested CMV seropositive and was one of the 289 seropositive cohort members. A peripheral blood sample was provided by each donor, and peripheral blood mononuclear cells were used for TCR beta sequencing. Genomic DNA extraction from the blood cell samples was performed with the Qiagen DNeasy Blood Extraction Kit. V is pared back by 1 base and J by 0 bases, with 9 bases lying between the germline termini. The CDR3 holds 15 amino acids from the cysteine to the phenylalanine. Solely the CDR3 DNA is kept, with 45 bases framed from the first base. Per the germline V gene (reference sequence), SEHNR is the CDR1 and FQNEAQ is the CDR2.

Source material: PBMCs. The clonotype was recovered from a man aged 60 to 69 in good health and CMV-seropositive. The chain links TRBV7-9 with TRBJ1-1, with the D gene call left open. CDR3 protein: CASSLERGMNTEAFF. The nucleotide sequence reads as follows: TGTGCCAGCAGCTTAGAGCGGGGAATGAACACTGAAGCTTTCTTT.